A selection of T cell receptor beta chains follows, all from one sample in a study of blood T cell repertoires in COVID-19. Repertoires were generated with immunoSEQ multiplex PCR, while TCRdb's copy carries only in-frame clones and drops some. Of 50,000 to 75,000 clones listed, 81% are singletons. Specimen: peripheral blood. Receptors originate from a woman of 80 years or more with active or convalescent COVID-19. The CDR3 runs from the conserved cysteine through the conserved F or W. Fields, in order: CDR3 protein, CDR3 DNA, V gene, J gene, D gene, clone size. The D gene is left open where the match is weak. A row's size may be missing; if present it is once, few, many or a size class.

cdr3_aa: CASSQDLRTGVDSPLHF
cdr3_nt: TGTGCCAGCAGCCAAGATCTCAGGACGGGGGTTGATTCACCCCTCCACTTT
v_call: TRBV4-2
j_call: TRBJ1-6
d_call: -
clone_size: -

cdr3_aa: CASSLPTTEKLFF
cdr3_nt: TGTGCCAGCAGCTTGCCTACTACAGAAAAACTGTTTTTT
v_call: TRBV7-8
j_call: TRBJ1-4
d_call: -
clone_size: -

cdr3_aa: CASSSRQYEQYF
cdr3_nt: TGCGCCAGCAGCTCGAGACAGTACGAGCAGTACTTC
v_call: TRBV5-1
j_call: TRBJ2-7
d_call: -
clone_size: -

cdr3_aa: CASSGGTTGANVLTF
cdr3_nt: TGTGCCAGCAGCGGGGGGACTACTGGGGCCAACGTCCTGACTTTC
v_call: TRBV9
j_call: TRBJ2-6
d_call: TRBD2
clone_size: -

cdr3_aa: CASSPSFSDTQYF
cdr3_nt: TGTGCCAGCAGCCCCTCTTTCTCAGATACGCAGTATTTT
v_call: TRBV7-2
j_call: TRBJ2-3
d_call: -
clone_size: -

cdr3_aa: CASSLEGGVTEAFF
cdr3_nt: TGTGCCAGCAGCTTAGAAGGCGGAGTGACTGAAGCTTTCTTT
v_call: TRBV7-2
j_call: TRBJ1-1
d_call: -
clone_size: few

cdr3_aa: CASSDAGTGAYEQYF
cdr3_nt: TGCGCCAGCAGTGATGCTGGGACAGGTGCCTACGAGCAGTACTTC
v_call: TRBV10-1
j_call: TRBJ2-7
d_call: TRBD1
clone_size: -

cdr3_aa: CASSSPGLYPYEQYF
cdr3_nt: TGTGCCAGCAGCTCGCCGGGACTGTACCCCTACGAGCAGTACTTC
v_call: TRBV7-2
j_call: TRBJ2-7
d_call: -
clone_size: -

cdr3_aa: CASSLSQAGGAETQYF
cdr3_nt: TGTGCCAGCAGCTTATCCCAAGCGGGGGGGGCAGAGACCCAGTACTTC
v_call: TRBV7-2
j_call: TRBJ2-5
d_call: TRBD2
clone_size: few

cdr3_aa: CASSVRDSSYEQYF
cdr3_nt: TGTGCCAGCAGCGTCCGGGACAGCTCCTACGAGCAGTACTTC
v_call: TRBV21-1
j_call: TRBJ2-7
d_call: -
clone_size: -

cdr3_aa: CAISVGGGYYGYTF
cdr3_nt: TGTGCCATCAGTGTCGGAGGGGGCTATTATGGCTACACCTTC
v_call: TRBV10-3
j_call: TRBJ1-2
d_call: TRBD1
clone_size: -

cdr3_aa: CASSSGTSIPNEQFF
cdr3_nt: TGTGCCAGCAGTTCCGGGACTAGCATTCCCAATGAGCAGTTCTTC
v_call: TRBV14
j_call: TRBJ2-1
d_call: TRBD2
clone_size: -

cdr3_aa: CASSLWGTGGGEQYF
cdr3_nt: TGTGCCAGCAGCTTATGGGGGACAGGGGGAGGCGAGCAGTACTTC
v_call: TRBV11-2
j_call: TRBJ2-7
d_call: TRBD1
clone_size: many

cdr3_aa: CASSRTGEPYEQYF
cdr3_nt: TGTGCCAGCAGCCGGACAGGGGAGCCCTACGAGCAGTACTTC
v_call: TRBV5-6
j_call: TRBJ2-7
d_call: TRBD1
clone_size: -

cdr3_aa: CASRGTGGGEQFF
cdr3_nt: TGTGCCAGCAGGGGGACAGGGGGCGGTGAGCAGTTCTTC
v_call: TRBV3-1/TRBV3-2
j_call: TRBJ2-1
d_call: TRBD1
clone_size: -

cdr3_aa: CASGLTQSGELFF
cdr3_nt: TGTGCCAGCGGCTTAACGCAATCCGGGGAGCTGTTTTTT
v_call: TRBV28
j_call: TRBJ2-2
d_call: -
clone_size: -

cdr3_aa: CASSFGHPSTWPQHF
cdr3_nt: TGTGCCAGCAGCTTCGGACACCCAAGTACATGGCCCCAGCATTTT
v_call: TRBV27
j_call: TRBJ1-5
d_call: -
clone_size: few

cdr3_aa: CASSQDRDRMNTEAFF
cdr3_nt: TGCGCCAGCAGCCAAGATCGGGACAGGATGAACACTGAAGCTTTCTTT
v_call: TRBV4-1
j_call: TRBJ1-1
d_call: TRBD1
clone_size: -

cdr3_aa: CASSLGSREAFF
cdr3_nt: TGTGCCAGCAGCTTAGGGAGTCGTGAAGCTTTCTTT
v_call: TRBV7-9
j_call: TRBJ1-1
d_call: -
clone_size: -

cdr3_aa: CASRDRGTEAFF
cdr3_nt: TGTGCCAGCAGGGACAGGGGGACTGAAGCTTTCTTT
v_call: TRBV2
j_call: TRBJ1-1
d_call: TRBD1
clone_size: -

cdr3_aa: CASRGFRGETQYF
cdr3_nt: TGTGCCAGCAGGGGATTTCGGGGAGAGACCCAGTACTTC
v_call: TRBV2
j_call: TRBJ2-5
d_call: -
clone_size: -

cdr3_aa: CASSQGEKLFF
cdr3_nt: TGTGCCAGCAGCCAGGGAGAAAAACTGTTTTTT
v_call: TRBV28
j_call: TRBJ1-4
d_call: -
clone_size: -

cdr3_aa: CASSPPVRGQGATGELFF
cdr3_nt: TGTGCCAGCAGCCCGCCGGTGAGAGGCCAGGGGGCCACCGGGGAGCTGTTTTTT
v_call: TRBV4-2
j_call: TRBJ2-2
d_call: TRBD1
clone_size: once

cdr3_aa: CASSKESREDRGYTF
cdr3_nt: TGTGCCAGCAGCAAAGAAAGCAGGGAAGACCGGGGCTACACCTTC
v_call: TRBV21-1
j_call: TRBJ1-2
d_call: -
clone_size: -

cdr3_aa: CATSDFRNDGYTF
cdr3_nt: TGTGCCACCAGTGATTTCAGGAACGATGGCTACACCTTC
v_call: TRBV24-1
j_call: TRBJ1-2
d_call: -
clone_size: -

cdr3_aa: CASSLTSTDTQYF
cdr3_nt: TGCGCCAGCAGCTTGACTAGCACAGATACGCAGTATTTT
v_call: TRBV5-1
j_call: TRBJ2-3
d_call: -
clone_size: -

cdr3_aa: CASSPGQIYGYTF
cdr3_nt: TGCGCCAGCAGCCCGGGACAGATCTATGGCTACACCTTC
v_call: TRBV5-1
j_call: TRBJ1-2
d_call: TRBD1
clone_size: -

cdr3_aa: CASNDGSGKKLFF
cdr3_nt: TGTGCCAGCAACGACGGGTCCGGTAAAAAACTGTTTTTT
v_call: TRBV12-3/TRBV12-4
j_call: TRBJ1-4
d_call: -
clone_size: -

cdr3_aa: CPSMGTRGGPRHGETQYF
cdr3_nt: TGTCCCAGCATGGGCACTCGCGGGGGCCCCCGCCACGGAGAGACCCAGTACTTC
v_call: TRBV7-9
j_call: TRBJ2-5
d_call: -
clone_size: -

cdr3_aa: CASSLYRTGSNTEAFF
cdr3_nt: TGTGCCAGCAGCTTATATCGGACAGGGTCGAACACTGAAGCTTTCTTT
v_call: TRBV7-2
j_call: TRBJ1-1
d_call: TRBD1
clone_size: -